This is a list of T cell receptor beta chains from one sample in a study of blood T cell repertoires in COVID-19. The method was immunoSEQ multiplex PCR; TCRdb's version includes in-frame clones alone and lacks a portion of them. The table lists about 89,000 clones, about 90% of them singletons, with roughly 14% in the top ten. Sample: peripheral blood. Receptor source: a male donor with acute or convalescent COVID-19. Each CDR3 is given with its conserved first and last residue. D genes are given only for firm matches. Only some rows state a clone size, as once, few, many or a class for expanded clones.

D | J | V | size | CDR3 | DNA
. | TRBJ2-1 | TRBV5-1 | . | CASSASGTWNERQFF | TGCGCCAGCAGCGCCTCCGGGACTTGGAATGAGAGGCAGTTCTTC
TRBD1 | TRBJ1-1 | TRBV7-9 | . | CASSLEGGAGTEAFF | TGTGCCAGCAGCTTAGAAGGGGGCGCTGGCACTGAAGCTTTCTTT
. | TRBJ1-2 | TRBV28 | few | CASRPLGPGFNYGYTF | TGTGCCAGCAGGCCCCTGGGGCCAGGATTTAACTATGGCTACACCTTC
TRBD1 | TRBJ2-7 | TRBV6-5 | few | CASSRQGETYEQYF | TGTGCCAGCAGTAGACAGGGGGAGACTTACGAGCAGTACTTC
TRBD1 | TRBJ2-5 | TRBV6-5 | . | CASSMTGSETQYF | TGTGCCAGCAGTATGACAGGGTCGGAGACCCAGTACTTC
TRBD1 | TRBJ1-1 | TRBV3-1/TRBV3-2 | . | CASRRDSQAFF | TGTGCCAGCAGGCGGGACAGTCAAGCTTTCTTT
. | TRBJ2-1 | TRBV7-2 | . | CASSGRGEQFF | TGTGCCAGCAGCGGGCGGGGTGAGCAGTTCTTC
TRBD2 | TRBJ2-2 | TRBV5-1 | once | CASSLDGGGYTGELFF | TGCGCCAGCAGCTTGGATGGCGGGGGGTACACCGGGGAGCTGTTTTTT
. | TRBJ2-5 | TRBV14 | . | CASSRSGMETQYF | TGTGCCAGCAGCAGGTCGGGGATGGAGACCCAGTACTTC
. | TRBJ2-3 | TRBV14 | . | CASSQGGSTDTQYF | TGTGCCAGCAGCCAAGGAGGTAGCACAGATACGCAGTATTTT
. | TRBJ1-2 | TRBV7-9 | . | CASSQRQNYGYTF | TGTGCCAGCAGCCAGAGACAGAACTATGGCTACACCTTC
. | TRBJ2-7 | TRBV11-2 | . | CASSSTREQYF | TGTGCCAGCAGCTCCACACGCGAGCAGTACTTC
TRBD2 | TRBJ2-1 | TRBV28 | once | CASSSPSGSYNEQFF | TGTGCCAGCAGTTCACCTAGCGGCTCCTACAATGAGCAGTTCTTC
. | TRBJ1-5 | TRBV7-6 | . | CASSPERGGTTRHQPQHF | TGTGCCAGCAGCCCAGAGCGGGGCGGGACGACTCGTCATCAGCCCCAGCATTTT
TRBD1 | TRBJ2-5 | TRBV15 | . | CATSSGTGKETQYF | TGTGCCACCAGCAGCGGGACAGGAAAAGAGACCCAGTACTTC
. | TRBJ2-7 | TRBV29-1 | . | CSVGGQPYEQYF | TGCAGCGTTGGAGGACAGCCCTACGAGCAGTACTTC
. | TRBJ1-2 | TRBV30 | . | CARRLTYDGYTF | TGTGCCCGTCGGCTGACATATGATGGCTACACCTTC
TRBD2 | TRBJ2-7 | TRBV3-1/TRBV3-2 | . | CASSQGLVPEQYF | TGTGCCAGCAGCCAGGGACTAGTACCCGAGCAGTACTTC
. | TRBJ1-2 | TRBV3-1/TRBV3-2 | . | CASSQDPTLKTYGYTF | TGTGCCAGCAGCCAAGATCCAACCCTGAAGACATATGGCTACACCTTC
. | TRBJ1-4 | TRBV7-6 | few | CASSQRVAGDNEKLFF | TGTGCCAGCAGCCAGCGGGTGGCGGGAGATAATGAAAAACTGTTTTTT
. | TRBJ2-3 | TRBV15 | . | CATSRALARPDTQYF | TGTGCCACCAGCAGAGCTCTAGCTCGCCCAGATACGCAGTATTTT
. | TRBJ1-1 | TRBV19 | . | CASSMGGTMNTEAFF | TGTGCCAGTAGTATGGGAGGGACAATGAACACTGAAGCTTTCTTT
TRBD2 | TRBJ2-5 | TRBV18 | . | CASSPLAGAAHQETQYF | TGTGCCAGCTCACCGCTAGCGGGGGCGGCCCACCAAGAGACCCAGTACTTC
TRBD2 | TRBJ2-5 | TRBV7-2 | . | CASSLVFRAGGRETQYF | TGTGCCAGCAGCTTAGTTTTTCGAGCGGGGGGCCGGGAGACCCAGTACTTC
. | TRBJ1-1 | TRBV15 | . | CATSRSPNTEAFF | TGTGCCACCAGCCGAAGCCCGAACACTGAAGCTTTCTTT
TRBD1 | TRBJ1-3 | TRBV5-6 | . | CASTGTDLGRSGNTIYF | TGTGCCAGCACCGGGACAGACCTGGGACGCTCTGGAAACACCATATATTTT
. | TRBJ1-2 | TRBV6-5 | . | CASSWERGGAGYTF | TGTGCCAGCAGTTGGGAGAGGGGAGGCGCTGGCTACACCTTC
. | TRBJ1-2 | TRBV5-1 | . | CASSLNGQPVRGYTF | TGCGCCAGCAGCTTGAATGGACAGCCCGTTCGAGGCTACACCTTC
TRBD1 | TRBJ1-4 | TRBV27 | . | CASSLSYRGYEKLFF | TGTGCCAGCAGTTTATCCTACAGGGGTTACGAAAAACTGTTTTTT
. | TRBJ2-3 | TRBV30 | . | CAWSIQHDTQYF | TGTGCCTGGAGTATACAACACGATACGCAGTATTTT
. | TRBJ1-4 | TRBV6-5 | . | CASSWGAGANEKLFF | TGTGCCAGCAGTTGGGGCGCTGGGGCTAATGAAAAACTGTTTTTT
. | TRBJ1-6 | TRBV5-6 | . | CASSWTGRLGSPLHF | TGTGCCAGCAGCTGGACGGGAAGGTTAGGTTCACCCCTCCACTTT
TRBD1 | TRBJ1-3 | TRBV7-4 | . | CASSPLGQGVRNTIYF | TGTGCCAGCAGCCCCCTGGGACAGGGGGTAAGAAACACCATATATTTT
. | TRBJ1-2 | TRBV11-3 | . | CASSSHPRQPINYGYTF | TGTGCCAGCAGCTCCCACCCCCGACAGCCAATTAACTATGGCTACACCTTC
TRBD1 | TRBJ2-7 | TRBV11-1 | once | CASRGTGGYEQYF | TGTGCCAGCAGAGGGACAGGGGGCTACGAGCAGTACTTC
. | TRBJ2-7 | TRBV12-3/TRBV12-4 | . | CASSFGLLGEQYF | TGTGCCAGCAGTTTCGGACTCCTGGGCGAGCAGTACTTC
. | TRBJ1-5 | TRBV18 | . | CASSLGLYSNQPQHF | TGTGCCAGCTCACTAGGACTCTATAGCAATCAGCCCCAGCATTTT
. | TRBJ2-3 | TRBV9 | . | CASSPEVSGGTDTQYF | TGTGCCAGCAGCCCAGAGGTGTCAGGGGGCACAGATACGCAGTATTTT
TRBD1 | TRBJ1-4 | TRBV19 | once | CASTETGGGEKLFF | TGTGCCAGTACCGAGACAGGGGGAGGTGAAAAACTGTTTTTT
. | TRBJ1-5 | TRBV4-2 | . | CASSLERDRNQPQHF | TGTGCCAGCAGCCTCGAGCGGGACCGCAATCAGCCCCAGCATTTT
. | TRBJ2-5 | TRBV9 | once | CASSPGTSYQETQYF | TGTGCCAGCAGCCCCGGGACTTCGTACCAAGAGACCCAGTACTTC
. | TRBJ1-1 | TRBV12-3/TRBV12-4 | . | CASSLGVGNEAFF | TGTGCCAGCAGTTTAGGTGTGGGCAACGAGGCTTTCTTT
TRBD1 | TRBJ1-1 | TRBV10-3 | once | CAISRDRRNTEAFF | TGTGCCATCAGCCGGGACAGGAGGAACACTGAAGCTTTCTTT
. | TRBJ1-3 | TRBV15 | . | CATSREGQLTGNTIYF | TGTGCCACCAGCAGAGAGGGGCAGCTGACTGGAAACACCATATATTTT
TRBD1 | TRBJ1-3 | TRBV3-1/TRBV3-2 | . | CASSQHRGDSGNTIYF | TGTGCCAGCAGCCAACACAGGGGAGACTCTGGAAACACCATATATTTT
. | TRBJ2-5 | TRBV4-2 | . | CASSQDPGGAGETQYF | TGTGCCAGCAGCCAAGATCCGGGGGGCGCGGGGGAGACCCAGTACTTC
. | TRBJ1-1 | TRBV12-3/TRBV12-4 | once | CASSGWGGSEAFF | TGTGCCAGCTCCGGTTGGGGGGGTAGTGAAGCTTTCTTT
. | TRBJ2-1 | TRBV6-5 | . | CASSWGLSSYNEQFF | TGTGCCAGCAGTTGGGGACTGAGCTCCTACAATGAGCAGTTCTTC
. | TRBJ2-5 | TRBV27 | . | CASSGTNQETQYF | TGTGCCAGCAGTGGGACAAACCAAGAGACCCAGTACTTC
. | TRBJ1-1 | TRBV29-1 | few | CSALGEEYQAFF | TGCAGCGCCCTAGGTGAGGAGTACCAAGCTTTCTTT
TRBD1 | TRBJ1-6 | TRBV5-1 | . | CASSSGAQGVSPLHF | TGCGCCAGCAGCTCCGGTGCGCAGGGGGTTTCACCCCTCCACTTT
TRBD1 | TRBJ1-4 | TRBV6-6 | . | CASSYGAGGAGEKLFF | TGTGCCAGCAGTTACGGGGCAGGGGGCGCCGGTGAAAAACTGTTTTTT